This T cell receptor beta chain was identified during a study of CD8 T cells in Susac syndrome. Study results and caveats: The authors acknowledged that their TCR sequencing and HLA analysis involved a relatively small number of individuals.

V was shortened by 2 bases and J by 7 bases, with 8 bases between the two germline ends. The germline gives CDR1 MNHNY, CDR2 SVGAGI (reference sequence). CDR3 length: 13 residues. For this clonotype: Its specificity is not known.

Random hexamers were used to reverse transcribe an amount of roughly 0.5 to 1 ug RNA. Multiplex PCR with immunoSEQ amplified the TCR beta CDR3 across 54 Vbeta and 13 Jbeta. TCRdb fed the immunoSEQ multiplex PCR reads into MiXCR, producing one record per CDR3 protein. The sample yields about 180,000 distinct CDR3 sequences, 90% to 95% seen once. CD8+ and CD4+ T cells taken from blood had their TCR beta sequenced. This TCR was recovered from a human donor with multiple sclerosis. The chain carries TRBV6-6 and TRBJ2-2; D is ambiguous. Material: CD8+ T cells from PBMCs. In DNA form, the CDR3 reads TGTGCCAGCAGTTACCTGCTCCACGGGGAGCTGTTTTTT. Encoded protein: CASSYLLHGELFF.